The clone carrying this T cell receptor beta chain was picked up one time. What it recognizes is unknown. The data are from a study of T cells in Graves' hyperthyroidism and ophthalmopathy. Whole-study results and caveats: The authors' 13 V-J model separated ophthalmopathy from stable hyperthyroidism.

Amplified TCR beta CDR3 regions came from RNA transcripts. RT-PCR in the first round (using the HTBI primer set) targeted the TCR CDR3. Each CDR3 protein gets one entry after TCRdb re-called the multiplex PCR reads with MiXCR. This table has 300,000 or so distinct CDR3 sequences, around 23% appearing once. Between the trimmed V and J ends, which lost 10 bases and 3 bases, there was a span of 12 bases. Germline CDR1 and CDR2: SNHLY and FYNNEI. The length of the CDR3 is 13 residues. The sample consisted of blood. This receptor was obtained from a woman in her forties or fifties with Graves' hyperthyroidism. The chain recombines TRBV2 with TRBJ1-4; D unclear. CDR3 bases: TGTGCCACCCTACAGCGTCCTAATGAAAAACTGTTTTTT. It codes for CATLQRPNEKLFF.